The present entry profiles one TCR beta chain with its context. Its antigen is as yet unknown. This entry belongs to a study of post-analysis software for immune sequencing data. Study background: Secondary progressive, relapsing-remitting and progressive-relapsing multiple sclerosis were among the included disease courses.

The V and J ends lost 6 bases and 7 bases, in that order; junction bases with no gene match: 3. In germline, CDR1 is ENHRY, CDR2 SYGVKD. The CDR3 runs to 14 residues. Study-level results: Pronounced co-clustering by F measure was evident among identically batched samples. Controls had significantly higher normalized Chao1 diversity than multiple sclerosis patients. TRBV5-6, TRBV5-1 and TRBV20-1 belonged to a set of roughly five TRBV segments that were more frequent in patients than controls.

cDNA libraries of TCR beta carried unique molecular identifiers. Out of roughly 0.85 to 10 million T cells, 450,000 to 600,000 cDNA molecules were generated. TCRdb re-derived calls from the PCR reads in MiXCR, one entry per CDR3 protein. Here the sample spans about 800,000 distinct CDR3 sequences, less than 35% being singletons. The clonotype comes from a girl between 5 and 17 years old with multiple sclerosis. The rearrangement joins TRBV10-3 to TRBJ2-2, with 12 bases fitting TRBD1. The sample comprised blood. This chain's CDR3 is CAIRGQGAGGELFF. CDR3 DNA sequence: TGTGCCATCAGGGGACAGGGGGCAGGCGGGGAGCTGTTTTTT.